This T cell receptor beta chain was captured in a study of human T cells and chemical hapten exposure. Turning to the study itself: Patients received weekly diphenylcyclopropenone doses to the scalp throughout the approximately 24-week study. Patients having alopecia areata, totalis or universalis were mostly female.

This clonotype has a count of ten or more. What it binds is unknown. Study-wide findings and caveats: Compared to controls, expanded TCRs made significantly more large clusters of similar CDR3s. TCRs exceeding a frequency of 1 in 1000 stayed unchanged under DPC sensitization.

CDR1 and CDR2 (germline): MNHEY, SVGAGI. V was cut by 10 bases and J by 7 bases, with 7 bases left in between. The CDR3 runs to 9 residues. Time point of the sample: pre-sensitization, week 0. This sample's treatment: therapeutic diphenylcyclopropenone sensitization with weekly scalp DPC. Using its own MiXCR run on the RACE reads, TCRdb lists one record per CDR3 protein. The table has 95,000 to 150,000 distinct CDR3 sequences, roughly 14% seen once; the top ten hold about 3%. The source material was whole blood, sampled in connection with sensitization to the hapten diphenylcyclopropenone (DPC). The TCR was taken from a woman aged 18-29 years with alopecia areata. Some clones in this sample may be carry-over from other donors' samples. The chain recombines TRBV6-5 with TRBJ1-2; D is undetermined. The CDR3 DNA sequence: TGTGCCACCGGAGGTGGCTACACCTTC. Protein: CATGGGYTF.